Listed below are T cell receptor beta chains from one sample, sequenced in a study of OX40 agonist ivuxolimab in advanced cancers. Profiled with immunoSEQ multiplex PCR; TCRdb holds only in-frame clones, not every one. The sample carries 25,000 to 30,000 clones, 75% to 85% recorded once. The sequenced sample was CD4+ or CD8+ T cells sorted from blood, obtained in a trial of the OX40 agonist ivuxolimab. The receptors were gathered from an adult with an advanced solid tumor such as melanoma, head and neck, liver or kidney cancer. The CDR3 runs from the conserved cysteine through the conserved F or W. D genes are given only for firm matches. Size is stated for part of the rows, as once, few or many counts, or as a class when the clone is expanded.

TRBV11-2	TRBJ2-2	NA	NA	CASSLVGQTGELFF	TGTGCCAGCAGCTTAGTCGGGCAGACCGGGGAGCTGTTTTTT
TRBV5-1	TRBJ1-4	NA	NA	CASSLGDGRSNEKLFF	TGCGCCAGCAGCTTGGGGGACGGTAGATCTAATGAAAAACTGTTTTTT
TRBV10-3	TRBJ2-5	TRBD1	NA	CAISYRGEETQYF	TGTGCCATCAGTTACAGGGGAGAAGAGACCCAGTACTTC
TRBV21-1	TRBJ2-7	NA	NA	CASSKALGRGISYEQYF	TGTGCCAGCAGCAAAGCGCTTGGGCGGGGGATCTCCTACGAGCAGTACTTC
TRBV6-1	TRBJ2-7	TRBD1	NA	CASSEGQGAFYEQYF	TGTGCCAGCAGCGAGGGACAGGGGGCCTTTTACGAGCAGTACTTC
TRBV7-9	TRBJ2-5	TRBD1	NA	CASTLGDRGTKETQYF	TGTGCCAGCACCCTGGGGGACAGGGGTACTAAAGAGACCCAGTACTTC
TRBV19	TRBJ1-4	TRBD1	once	CASSIGSGTGGEKLFF	TGTGCCAGTAGTATTGGGTCCGGGACAGGAGGTGAAAAACTGTTTTTT
TRBV4-1	TRBJ2-7	NA	NA	CASSQGVRAYEQYF	TGCGCCAGCAGCCAAGGGGTGAGGGCTTACGAGCAGTACTTC
TRBV18	TRBJ1-1	NA	NA	CASSPASRLNTEAFF	TGTGCCAGCTCACCAGCCTCCCGGTTGAACACTGAAGCTTTCTTT
TRBV29-1	TRBJ2-3	NA	once	CSVEGSIDNTDTQYF	TGCAGCGTTGAAGGATCCATCGACAACACAGATACGCAGTATTTT
TRBV4-1	TRBJ2-5	NA	NA	CASSQVEGALETQYF	TGCGCCAGCAGCCAAGTGGAGGGGGCGTTAGAGACCCAGTACTTC
TRBV27	TRBJ1-2	NA	NA	CASSPVGDYGYTF	TGTGCCAGCAGTCCCGTCGGGGACTATGGCTACACCTTC
TRBV7-6	TRBJ1-2	TRBD1	NA	CASSKTQGLPFGYGYTF	TGTGCCAGCAGCAAGACACAGGGGCTCCCTTTTGGGTATGGCTACACCTTC
TRBV19	TRBJ2-2	NA	NA	CASKTGQGMAGELFF	TGTGCCAGCAAAACGGGGCAGGGAATGGCCGGGGAGCTGTTTTTT
TRBV7-3	TRBJ2-1	TRBD1	NA	CASSSFDPRQGSEQFF	TGTGCCAGCAGCTCATTCGATCCAAGACAGGGGTCTGAGCAGTTCTTC
TRBV10-1	TRBJ2-1	NA	NA	CASSGQANYNEQFF	TGCGCCAGCAGTGGACAGGCGAACTACAATGAGCAGTTCTTC
TRBV6-1	TRBJ1-1	TRBD1	NA	CAISEFWDREMNTEAFF	TGTGCCATCAGTGAGTTTTGGGACAGAGAGATGAACACTGAAGCTTTCTTT
TRBV18	TRBJ1-5	TRBD1	NA	CASSPGQGNQPQHF	TGTGCCAGCTCACCGGGACAGGGCAATCAGCCCCAGCATTTT
TRBV2	TRBJ1-3	TRBD1	few	CASSGQGFSGNTIYF	TGTGCCAGCAGCGGACAGGGCTTCTCTGGAAACACCATATATTTT
TRBV5-5	TRBJ2-6	NA	NA	CASSFQGSGANVLTF	TGTGCCAGCAGCTTCCAGGGGTCCGGGGCCAACGTCCTGACTTTC
TRBV6-1	TRBJ2-6	NA	few	CAGAGDGANVLTF	TGTGCCGGAGCGGGTGATGGGGCCAACGTCCTGACTTTC
TRBV5-1	TRBJ2-7	TRBD1	NA	CASSPNDRGTYEQYF	TGCGCCAGCAGCCCTAACGACAGGGGGACCTACGAGCAGTACTTC
TRBV7-3	TRBJ2-2	NA	NA	CASSLTGHQTGELFF	TGTGCCAGCAGCTTAACTGGCCACCAGACCGGGGAGCTGTTTTTT
TRBV7-9	TRBJ2-7	NA	NA	CATSLGFEQYF	TGTGCCACCTCATTAGGCTTCGAGCAGTACTTC
TRBV6-1	TRBJ1-4	TRBD1	NA	CASGGTGLINEKLFF	TGTGCCAGCGGGGGGACAGGGCTTATTAATGAAAAACTGTTTTTT
TRBV19	TRBJ1-2	NA	NA	CASTGTAANYGYTF	TGTGCCAGTACTGGGACGGCCGCTAACTATGGCTACACCTTC
TRBV5-6	TRBJ1-2	NA	NA	CASSLVIYRGAPTYGYTF	TGTGCCAGCAGCTTAGTAATTTATAGGGGGGCACCAACTTATGGCTACACCTTC
TRBV6-4	TRBJ1-3	NA	NA	CASSESGTGNTIYF	TGTGCCAGCAGTGAATCGGGGACTGGAAACACCATATATTTT
TRBV13	TRBJ1-4	TRBD1	few	CASSLRAGGREKLFF	TGTGCCAGCAGCTTACGAGCAGGGGGGAGGGAAAAACTGTTTTTT
TRBV9	TRBJ2-2	TRBD1	NA	CASSTRQGGNTGELFF	TGTGCCAGCAGCACCCGACAGGGGGGTAACACCGGGGAGCTGTTTTTT
TRBV5-4	TRBJ2-2	NA	NA	CASSLLFTGELFF	TGTGCCAGCAGCTTGCTCTTCACCGGGGAGCTGTTTTTT
TRBV4-1	TRBJ2-7	TRBD2	NA	CASSQETSGLYYEQYF	TGCGCCAGCAGCCAAGAAACTAGCGGGCTTTACTACGAGCAGTACTTC
TRBV9	TRBJ1-6	TRBD1	NA	CASSLRTGEQSPLHF	TGTGCCAGCAGCCTTCGGACAGGGGAGCAATCACCCCTCCACTTT
TRBV6-1	TRBJ1-1	TRBD1	NA	CASQPGQGNTEAFF	TGTGCCAGCCAGCCCGGACAGGGGAACACTGAAGCTTTCTTT
TRBV19	TRBJ2-2	TRBD1	NA	CASSPTGTGNTGELFF	TGTGCCAGTAGTCCGACCGGGACAGGGAACACCGGGGAGCTGTTTTTT
TRBV5-1	TRBJ2-2	TRBD2	NA	CASSVSGGETGELFF	TGCGCCAGCAGCGTTAGCGGGGGGGAGACCGGGGAGCTGTTTTTT
TRBV15	TRBJ1-1	NA	few	CATSRGGGGMNTEAFF	TGTGCCACCAGCAGAGGAGGGGGGGGCATGAACACTGAAGCTTTCTTT
TRBV9	TRBJ1-3	NA	few	CASSVDLRDSGNTIYF	TGTGCCAGCAGCGTGGACTTAAGGGACTCTGGAAACACCATATATTTT
TRBV5-1	TRBJ1-4	NA	NA	CASSVQGQNEKLFF	TGCGCCAGCAGCGTACAGGGTCAAAATGAAAAACTGTTTTTT
TRBV5-1	TRBJ1-4	NA	NA	CASSLTILGGGWIF	TGCGCCAGCAGCTTAACGATCCTCGGTGGAGGGTGGATTTTT
TRBV10-3	TRBJ2-6	NA	NA	CAISEEYSGANVLTF	TGTGCCATCAGTGAGGAGTACTCTGGGGCCAACGTCCTGACTTTC
TRBV5-4	TRBJ2-1	TRBD2	NA	CASTTSGGSRLNEQFF	TGTGCCAGCACCACTAGCGGGGGTTCCCGTCTCAATGAGCAGTTCTTC
TRBV5-1	TRBJ1-2	NA	once	CASSLVIAGSYGYTF	TGCGCCAGCAGCTTGGTAATCGCGGGCAGCTATGGCTACACCTTC
TRBV15	TRBJ2-7	TRBD1	NA	CATSRDYRGDEQYF	TGTGCCACCAGCAGAGATTACAGGGGGGACGAGCAGTACTTC
TRBV6-1	TRBJ1-5	TRBD1	NA	CASTWTGGNQPQHF	TGTGCCAGCACCTGGACAGGGGGCAATCAGCCCCAGCATTTT
TRBV21-1	TRBJ1-5	NA	few	CASNPKTGDGGNQPQHF	TGTGCCAGCAACCCGAAGACAGGGGATGGGGGCAATCAGCCCCAGCATTTT
TRBV6-1	TRBJ2-2	NA	NA	CASIERGGTGELFF	TGTGCCAGCATAGAAAGGGGCGGGACCGGGGAGCTGTTTTTT
TRBV28	TRBJ2-1	NA	NA	CASRPGRPNEQFF	TGTGCCAGCAGACCGGGACGACCGAATGAGCAGTTCTTC
TRBV5-6	TRBJ1-4	NA	NA	CASSTGSSVLNEKLFF	TGTGCCAGCAGTACAGGGTCGTCAGTCCTTAATGAAAAACTGTTTTTT
TRBV5-1	TRBJ1-1	NA	NA	CASSLYGGDTEAFF	TGCGCCAGCAGCTTGTATGGGGGGGACACTGAAGCTTTCTTT
TRBV5-1	TRBJ2-3	TRBD2	once	CATHSGGTDTQYF	TGCGCCACCCATAGCGGGGGCACAGATACGCAGTATTTT
TRBV2	TRBJ2-7	NA	NA	CASSDKWGPYEQYF	TGTGCCAGCAGCGACAAGTGGGGCCCGTACGAGCAGTACTTC
TRBV18	TRBJ2-5	NA	NA	CASSPRGSGNQETQYF	TGTGCCAGCTCACCACGCGGCAGTGGGAATCAAGAGACCCAGTACTTC
TRBV6-5	TRBJ2-5	NA	NA	CAGSYNGAQETQYF	TGTGCCGGCAGTTACAATGGAGCCCAAGAGACCCAGTACTTC
TRBV18	TRBJ1-5	TRBD1	NA	CASSPEQGDNQPQHF	TGTGCCAGCTCACCCGAACAGGGGGACAATCAGCCCCAGCATTTT
TRBV7-3	TRBJ1-5	TRBD1	NA	CASSFRTGWGQPQHF	TGTGCCAGCAGCTTCAGGACAGGGTGGGGTCAGCCCCAGCATTTT
TRBV6-1	TRBJ1-4	TRBD1	NA	CASRQGVKEGEKLFF	TGTGCCAGCAGGCAGGGGGTAAAGGAAGGAGAAAAACTGTTTTTT
TRBV4-1	TRBJ1-2	NA	NA	CASSSFLGYGYTF	TGCGCCAGCAGCTCGTTTCTGGGCTATGGCTACACCTTC
TRBV14	TRBJ1-1	NA	once	CASSQDWGEAFF	TGTGCCAGCAGCCAAGATTGGGGGGAAGCTTTCTTT